This T cell receptor beta chain was retrieved from a study of cytomegalovirus exposure and HLA in healthy donors. Study-level findings and limits: V- and J-gene trimming in TCR beta was tied to a missense DCLRE1C variant by an analysis performed later.

With 7 bases clipped from V and 4 bases from J, the junction kept 7 bases outside the gene matches. CDR3 length: 15 amino acids. Looked up from germline, CDR1 is LNHDA and CDR2 is SQIVND (reference sequence). In the PCR, 60 Vbeta and 13 Jbeta primers were used. Using immunoSEQ multiplex PCR, the repertoire was profiled, and TCRdb retains in-frame clones only, with some absent. The sample records about 180,000 clones, approximately 80% being singletons. Remarks on this clone: Its antigen remains unknown.

Sequences were obtained from PBMCs. This clonotype originated in a girl aged 10-17 years in good health and CMV-seropositive. The chain employs TRBV19 and TRBJ2-3, with 11 positions matching TRBD2. CDR3 sequence (DNA): TGTGCCAGTACCGAGACTAGCGGGAACTCAGATACGCAGTATTTT. This sequence encodes CASTETSGNSDTQYF.